These T cell receptor beta chains were read from a single sample in a study of beta chain features in type 1 diabetes. Generated by immunoSEQ multiplex PCR, the TCRdb table keeps only in-frame clones and is missing some. This table holds some 150,000 clones, roughly 9.7% found once. Specimen: central memory CD4+ T cells from blood. These receptor sequences come from a woman aged 40 to 50 in good health. CDR3s include the opening cysteine and the closing phenylalanine or tryptophan. Fields, in order: V gene, clone size, J gene, CDR3 length, D gene, CDR3 protein, CDR3 DNA. The D gene is left open where the match is weak. Not all rows give a size; the values are once, few, many and, for expanded clones, a class.

V: TRBV27; size: .; J: TRBJ2-3; length: 15; D: .; CDR3: CASSLQGLGTDTQYF; DNA: TGTGCCAGCAGTTTACAGGGCCTGGGCACAGATACGCAGTATTTT
V: TRBV6-5; size: .; J: TRBJ1-2; length: 14; D: .; CDR3: CGVLNRDSGYGYTF; DNA: TGTGGAGTGCTAAACAGGGATTCTGGCTATGGCTACACCTTC
V: TRBV7-8; size: .; J: TRBJ2-7; length: 13; D: .; CDR3: CASSLIAGYEQYF; DNA: TGTGCCAGCAGCTTAATCGCGGGTTACGAGCAGTACTTC
V: TRBV7-2; size: .; J: TRBJ2-2; length: 14; D: .; CDR3: CASSLDRDTGELFF; DNA: TGTGCCAGCAGCTTAGACAGGGACACCGGGGAGCTGTTTTTT
V: TRBV4-3; size: few; J: TRBJ2-1; length: 17; D: TRBD1; CDR3: CASSQDQGALLYNEQFF; DNA: TGCGCCAGCAGCCAAGATCAGGGGGCCCTCCTCTACAATGAGCAGTTCTTC
V: TRBV7-9; size: .; J: TRBJ1-2; length: 14; D: .; CDR3: CASSLAGDNYGYTF; DNA: TGTGCCAGCAGCTTAGCAGGGGATAACTATGGCTACACCTTC
V: TRBV7-9; size: .; J: TRBJ2-7; length: 13; D: .; CDR3: CASSLAQGGEQYF; DNA: TGTGCCAGCAGCTTGGCCCAGGGTGGCGAGCAGTACTTC
V: TRBV11-2; size: few; J: TRBJ1-2; length: 14; D: TRBD1; CDR3: CASSLSRQGDGYTF; DNA: TGTGCCAGCAGCTTAAGTAGACAGGGGGATGGCTACACCTTC
V: TRBV5-6; size: few; J: TRBJ2-6; length: 17; D: TRBD1; CDR3: CASSLDYRGSGANVLTF; DNA: TGTGCCAGCAGCTTAGACTACAGGGGCTCTGGGGCCAACGTCCTGACTTTC
V: TRBV5-1; size: many; J: TRBJ1-5; length: 15; D: .; CDR3: CASSLRGSMDQPQHF; DNA: TGCGCCAGCAGCTTAAGAGGGTCTATGGATCAGCCCCAGCATTTT
V: TRBV29-1; size: many; J: TRBJ1-5; length: 14; D: TRBD1; CDR3: CSARETGNNQPQHF; DNA: TGCAGCGCCCGAGAGACAGGGAACAATCAGCCCCAGCATTTT
V: TRBV28; size: .; J: TRBJ1-4; length: 14; D: .; CDR3: CASRKGGANEKLFF; DNA: TGTGCCAGCAGAAAAGGGGGGGCTAATGAAAAACTGTTTTTT
V: TRBV11-3; size: many; J: TRBJ1-3; length: 15; D: TRBD1; CDR3: CASSPGQGPGNTIYF; DNA: TGTGCCAGCAGCCCGGGACAGGGACCGGGAAACACCATATATTTT
V: TRBV5-1; size: .; J: TRBJ2-3; length: 15; D: .; CDR3: CASSLDPGSTDTQYF; DNA: TGCGCCAGCAGCTTGGACCCGGGTAGCACAGATACGCAGTATTTT
V: TRBV6-6; size: .; J: TRBJ2-7; length: 14; D: TRBD2; CDR3: CASSGTSITYEQYF; DNA: TGTGCCAGCAGTGGGACTAGCATCACCTACGAGCAGTACTTC
V: TRBV18; size: few; J: TRBJ1-5; length: 16; D: TRBD1; CDR3: CASSPPTGQGNQPQHF; DNA: TGTGCCAGCTCACCACCGACGGGACAGGGCAATCAGCCCCAGCATTTT
V: TRBV29-1; size: .; J: TRBJ2-7; length: 13; D: .; CDR3: CSAGHSFWDEQYF; DNA: TGCAGCGCCGGACACTCCTTTTGGGACGAGCAGTACTTC
V: TRBV6-5; size: few; J: TRBJ1-4; length: 13; D: .; CDR3: CASSRTVNEKLFF; DNA: TGTGCCAGCAGTCGGACAGTCAATGAAAAACTGTTTTTT
V: TRBV6-5; size: .; J: TRBJ2-1; length: 15; D: TRBD2; CDR3: CASSYSPQRGGEQFF; DNA: TGTGCCAGCAGTTACTCCCCCCAGCGGGGGGGCGAGCAGTTCTTC
V: TRBV9; size: few; J: TRBJ1-2; length: 14; D: TRBD1; CDR3: CASNKQGDFYGYTF; DNA: TGTGCCAGCAACAAACAGGGGGACTTCTATGGCTACACCTTC
V: TRBV5-4; size: few; J: TRBJ2-1; length: 16; D: TRBD2; CDR3: CASSYIIAGGYNEQFF; DNA: TGTGCCAGCAGCTACATTATTGCGGGGGGCTACAATGAGCAGTTCTTC
V: TRBV5-1; size: .; J: TRBJ1-4; length: 16; D: TRBD1; CDR3: CASSLGDFDRVEKLFF; DNA: TGCGCCAGCAGCTTGGGAGATTTCGACAGGGTTGAAAAACTGTTTTTT
V: TRBV5-1; size: .; J: TRBJ1-5; length: 14; D: TRBD1; CDR3: CASSPGQANQPQHF; DNA: TGCGCCAGCAGCCCCGGACAGGCTAATCAGCCCCAGCATTTT
V: TRBV7-2; size: .; J: TRBJ2-7; length: 15; D: TRBD1; CDR3: CASSPTGQGIYEQYF; DNA: TGTGCCAGCAGCCCTACGGGACAGGGGATATACGAGCAGTACTTC
V: TRBV13; size: few; J: TRBJ2-3; length: 15; D: .; CDR3: CASRRVGVGTDTQYF; DNA: TGTGCCAGCAGACGGGTCGGGGTTGGCACAGATACGCAGTATTTT
V: TRBV18; size: few; J: TRBJ2-7; length: 16; D: .; CDR3: CASSPGSSGFSYEQYF; DNA: TGTGCCAGCTCACCAGGATCCTCAGGGTTCTCCTACGAGCAGTACTTC
V: TRBV5-1; size: few; J: TRBJ2-2; length: 16; D: TRBD2; CDR3: CASSFSAGGNTGELFF; DNA: TGCGCCAGCAGCTTCTCGGCGGGGGGGAATACCGGGGAGCTGTTTTTT
V: TRBV7-2; size: .; J: TRBJ2-1; length: 15; D: .; CDR3: CASSPPGELYNEQFF; DNA: TGTGCCAGCAGTCCCCCAGGGGAACTCTACAATGAGCAGTTCTTC
V: TRBV6-5; size: few; J: TRBJ2-7; length: 13; D: .; CDR3: CASSKQGFYEQYF; DNA: TGTGCCAGCAGTAAACAGGGCTTCTACGAGCAGTACTTC
V: TRBV5-1; size: few; J: TRBJ1-1; length: 15; D: .; CDR3: CASSSRGEGITEAFF; DNA: TGCGCCAGCAGCTCCCGGGGGGAAGGGATCACTGAAGCTTTCTTT
V: TRBV5-4; size: .; J: TRBJ2-7; length: 14; D: .; CDR3: CASSPSRVPYEQYF; DNA: TGCGCCAGCAGCCCGTCGCGCGTTCCCTACGAGCAGTACTTC
V: TRBV29-1; size: .; J: TRBJ2-2; length: 14; D: TRBD1; CDR3: CSVWTGGDTGELFF; DNA: TGCAGCGTCTGGACAGGGGGCGACACCGGGGAGCTGTTTTTT
V: TRBV7-9; size: .; J: TRBJ2-3; length: 14; D: TRBD1; CDR3: CASSLRQGTDTQYF; DNA: TGTGCCAGCAGCTTGAGACAGGGAACAGATACGCAGTATTTT
V: TRBV6-6; size: .; J: TRBJ1-1; length: 13; D: .; CDR3: CASSLEERTEAFF; DNA: TGTGCCAGCAGTTTAGAGGAGAGAACTGAAGCTTTCTTT
V: TRBV14; size: few; J: TRBJ1-2; length: 15; D: TRBD1; CDR3: CASSQGQGAYYGYTF; DNA: TGTGCCAGCAGCCAAGGACAGGGGGCTTACTATGGCTACACCTTC
V: TRBV6-1; size: many; J: TRBJ2-6; length: 14; D: .; CDR3: CASREGAGANVLTF; DNA: TGTGCCAGCAGAGAGGGAGCTGGGGCCAACGTCCTGACTTTC
V: TRBV4-2; size: few; J: TRBJ2-5; length: 17; D: TRBD2; CDR3: CASSQEGSGGYQETQYF; DNA: TGTGCCAGCAGCCAAGAAGGTAGCGGGGGTTACCAAGAGACCCAGTACTTC
V: TRBV7-8; size: .; J: TRBJ1-4; length: 16; D: TRBD1; CDR3: CASKVLPGQGNEKLFF; DNA: TGTGCCAGCAAGGTCCTCCCGGGACAGGGTAATGAAAAACTGTTTTTT
V: TRBV7-2; size: few; J: TRBJ1-3; length: 15; D: TRBD1; CDR3: CASIPGQGTGNTIYF; DNA: TGTGCCAGCATTCCGGGACAGGGAACTGGAAACACCATATATTTT
V: TRBV9; size: few; J: TRBJ2-2; length: 16; D: TRBD2; CDR3: CASSVGLAGNTGELFF; DNA: TGTGCCAGCAGCGTAGGACTAGCGGGTAACACCGGGGAGCTGTTTTTT
V: TRBV7-2; size: .; J: TRBJ1-5; length: 13; D: TRBD1; CDR3: CASGTGGIQPQHF; DNA: TGTGCCAGCGGTACAGGGGGAATCCAGCCCCAGCATTTT
V: TRBV27; size: few; J: TRBJ2-4; length: 15; D: TRBD1; CDR3: CASSSWTGGENIQYF; DNA: TGTGCCAGCAGTTCTTGGACAGGGGGCGAAAACATTCAGTACTTC